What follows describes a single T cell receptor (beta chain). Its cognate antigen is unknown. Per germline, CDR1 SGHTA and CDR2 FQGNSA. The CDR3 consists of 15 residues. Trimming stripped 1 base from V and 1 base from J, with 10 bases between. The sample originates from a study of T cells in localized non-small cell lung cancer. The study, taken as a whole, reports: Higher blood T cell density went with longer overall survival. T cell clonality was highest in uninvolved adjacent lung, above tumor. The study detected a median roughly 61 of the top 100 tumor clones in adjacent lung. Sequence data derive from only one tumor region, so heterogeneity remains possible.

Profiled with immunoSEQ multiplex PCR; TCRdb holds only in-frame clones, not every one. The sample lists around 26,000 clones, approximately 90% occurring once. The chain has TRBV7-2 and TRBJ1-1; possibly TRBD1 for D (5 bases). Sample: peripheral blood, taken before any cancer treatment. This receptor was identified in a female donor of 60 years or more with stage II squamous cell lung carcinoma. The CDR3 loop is CASSLGSGGNTEAFF. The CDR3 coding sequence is TGTGCCAGCAGCTTAGGCAGTGGGGGGAACACTGAAGCTTTCTTT.